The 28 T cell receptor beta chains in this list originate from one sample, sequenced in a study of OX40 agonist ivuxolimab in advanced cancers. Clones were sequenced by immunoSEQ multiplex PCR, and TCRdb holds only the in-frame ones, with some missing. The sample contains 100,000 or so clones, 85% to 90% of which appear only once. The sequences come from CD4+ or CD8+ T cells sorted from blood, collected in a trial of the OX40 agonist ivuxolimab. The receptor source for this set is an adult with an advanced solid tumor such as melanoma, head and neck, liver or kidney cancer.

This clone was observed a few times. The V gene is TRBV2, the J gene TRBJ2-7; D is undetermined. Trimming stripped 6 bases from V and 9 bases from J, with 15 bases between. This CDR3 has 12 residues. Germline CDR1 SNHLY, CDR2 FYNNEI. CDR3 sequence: CASSRDSTRQYF. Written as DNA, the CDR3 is TGTGCCAGCAGCCGCGACTCCACCCGGCAGTACTTC.

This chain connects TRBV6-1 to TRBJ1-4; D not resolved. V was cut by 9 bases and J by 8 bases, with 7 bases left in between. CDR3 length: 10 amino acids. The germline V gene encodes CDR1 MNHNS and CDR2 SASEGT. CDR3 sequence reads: CASTEEKLFF. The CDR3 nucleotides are TGTGCCAGTACGGAAGAAAAACTGTTTTTT.

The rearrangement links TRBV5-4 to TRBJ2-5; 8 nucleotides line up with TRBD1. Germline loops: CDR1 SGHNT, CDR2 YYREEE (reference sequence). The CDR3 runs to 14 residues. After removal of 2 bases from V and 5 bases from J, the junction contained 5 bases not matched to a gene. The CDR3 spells CASSLPGGTETQYF. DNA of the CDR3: TGTGCCAGCAGCTTACCAGGGGGCACTGAGACCCAGTACTTC.

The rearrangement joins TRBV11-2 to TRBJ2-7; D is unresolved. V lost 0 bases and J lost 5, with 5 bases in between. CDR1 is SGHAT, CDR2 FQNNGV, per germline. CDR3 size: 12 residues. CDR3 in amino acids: CASSLDRDEQYF. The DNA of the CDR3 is TGTGCCAGCAGCTTAGATAGAGACGAGCAGTACTTC.

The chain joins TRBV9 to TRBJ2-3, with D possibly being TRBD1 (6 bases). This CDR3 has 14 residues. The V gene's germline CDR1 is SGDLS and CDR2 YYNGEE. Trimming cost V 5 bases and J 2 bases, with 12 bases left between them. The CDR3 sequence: CASSPPGATDTQYF. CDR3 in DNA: TGTGCCAGCAGTCCCCCAGGGGCCACAGATACGCAGTATTTT.

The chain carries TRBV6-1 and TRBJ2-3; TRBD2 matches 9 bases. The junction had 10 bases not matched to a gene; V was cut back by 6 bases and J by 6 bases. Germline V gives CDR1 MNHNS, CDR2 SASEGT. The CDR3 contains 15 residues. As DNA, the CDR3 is TGTGCCAGCAGCCTTCTAGCGGGATTACGGGATACGCAGTATTTT. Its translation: CASSLLAGLRDTQYF.

The CDR3 nucleotides read TGCGCCAGCAGCCCTGACAGGGACTACAATGAGCAGTTCTTC. It yields the protein CASSPDRDYNEQFF. This chain joins TRBV5-1 and TRBJ2-1; 7 bases agree with TRBD1. Losses at the gene ends were 4 bases for V and 3 bases for J; bases not matched to a gene: 4. Germline V lookup: CDR1 SGHRS, CDR2 YFSETQ. This CDR3 spans 14 amino acids. The full variable domain, its missing parts supplied by reference TRBV5-1 and TRBJ2-1, is KAGVTQTPRYLIKTRGQQVTLSCSPISGHRSVSWYQQTPGQGLQFLFEYFSETQRNKGNFPGRFSGRQFSNSRSEMNVSTLELGDSALYLCASSPDRDYNEQFFGPGTRLTVL.

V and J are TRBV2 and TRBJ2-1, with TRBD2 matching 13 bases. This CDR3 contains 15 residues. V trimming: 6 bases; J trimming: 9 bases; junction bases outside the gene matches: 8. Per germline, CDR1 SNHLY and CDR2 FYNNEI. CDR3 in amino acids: CASSETSGRGAEQFF. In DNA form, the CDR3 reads TGTGCCAGCAGCGAAACTAGCGGGAGGGGGGCTGAGCAGTTCTTC.

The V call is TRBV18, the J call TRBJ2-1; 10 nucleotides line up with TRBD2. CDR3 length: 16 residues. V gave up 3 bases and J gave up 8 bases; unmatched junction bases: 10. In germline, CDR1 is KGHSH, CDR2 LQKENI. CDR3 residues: CASSPQASGSRDEQFF. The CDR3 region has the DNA TGTGCCAGCTCACCTCAGGCTAGCGGGAGCAGGGATGAGCAGTTCTTC.

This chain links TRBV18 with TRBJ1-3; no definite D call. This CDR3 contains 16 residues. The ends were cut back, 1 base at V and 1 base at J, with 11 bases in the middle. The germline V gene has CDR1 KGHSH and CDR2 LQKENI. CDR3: CASSPRVGESGNTIYF. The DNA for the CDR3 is TGTGCCAGCTCACCACGGGTTGGCGAATCTGGAAACACCATATATTTT.

CDR3 protein: CASSNRYQPQHF. The CDR3 nucleotides are TGTGCCAGCAGTAACAGATATCAGCCCCAGCATTTT. The rearrangement joins TRBV2 to TRBJ1-5; D not certain. This CDR3 has 12 residues. V lost 5 bases and J 5 bases, leaving 7 bases between the germline ends. The germline V gene has CDR1 SNHLY and CDR2 FYNNEI. Based on the CDR3 plus reference TRBV2 and TRBJ1-5, the full variable domain is EPEVTQTPSHQVTQMGQEVILRCVPISNHLYFYWYRQILGQKVEFLVSFYNNEISEKSEIFDDQFSVERPDGSNFTLKIRSTKLEDSAMYFCASSNRYQPQHFGDGTRLSIL.

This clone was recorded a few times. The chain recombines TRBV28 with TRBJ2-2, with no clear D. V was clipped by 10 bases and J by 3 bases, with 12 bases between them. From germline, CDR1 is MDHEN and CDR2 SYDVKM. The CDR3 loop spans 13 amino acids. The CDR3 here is CATGPRDTGELFF. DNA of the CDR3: TGTGCCACCGGACCTAGGGACACCGGGGAGCTGTTTTTT. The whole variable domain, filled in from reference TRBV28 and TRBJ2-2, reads DVKVTQSSRYLVKRTGEKVFLECVQDMDHENMFWYRQDPGLGLRLIYFSYDVKMKEKGDIPEGYSVSREKKERFSLILESASTNQTSMYLCATGPRDTGELFFGEGSRLTVL.

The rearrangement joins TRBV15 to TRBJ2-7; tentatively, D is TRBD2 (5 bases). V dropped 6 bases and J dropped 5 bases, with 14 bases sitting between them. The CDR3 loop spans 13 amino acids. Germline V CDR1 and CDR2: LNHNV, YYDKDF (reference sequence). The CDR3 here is CATRGSGLNEQYF. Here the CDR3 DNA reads TGTGCCACCAGAGGCTCTGGACTCAACGAGCAGTACTTC.

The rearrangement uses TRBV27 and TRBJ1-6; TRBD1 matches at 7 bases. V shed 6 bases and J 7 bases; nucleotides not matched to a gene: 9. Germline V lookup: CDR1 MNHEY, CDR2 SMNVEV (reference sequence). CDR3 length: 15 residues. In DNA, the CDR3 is TGTGCCAGCAGCCGACAGGGATTAGTGAATTCACCCCTCCACTTT. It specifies CASSRQGLVNSPLHF.

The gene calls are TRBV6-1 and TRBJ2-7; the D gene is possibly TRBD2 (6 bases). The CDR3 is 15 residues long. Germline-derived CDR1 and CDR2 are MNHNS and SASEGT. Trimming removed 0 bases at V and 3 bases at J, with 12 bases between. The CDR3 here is CASSEAWDFGYEQYF. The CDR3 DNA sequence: TGTGCCAGCAGTGAAGCTTGGGACTTCGGCTACGAGCAGTACTTC.

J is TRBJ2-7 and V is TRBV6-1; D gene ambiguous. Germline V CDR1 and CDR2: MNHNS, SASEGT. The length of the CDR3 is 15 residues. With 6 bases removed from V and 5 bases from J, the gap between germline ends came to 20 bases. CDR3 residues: CASSYNIPPAHEQYF. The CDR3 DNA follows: TGTGCCAGCAGCTATAACATCCCTCCTGCCCACGAGCAGTACTTC.

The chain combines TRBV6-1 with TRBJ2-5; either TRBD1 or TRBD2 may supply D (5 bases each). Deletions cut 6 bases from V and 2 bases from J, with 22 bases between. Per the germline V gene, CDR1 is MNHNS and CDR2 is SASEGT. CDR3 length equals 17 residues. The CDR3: CASRELGGTNLQETQYF. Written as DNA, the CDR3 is TGTGCCAGCAGGGAACTTGGGGGTACCAATCTTCAAGAGACCCAGTACTTC.

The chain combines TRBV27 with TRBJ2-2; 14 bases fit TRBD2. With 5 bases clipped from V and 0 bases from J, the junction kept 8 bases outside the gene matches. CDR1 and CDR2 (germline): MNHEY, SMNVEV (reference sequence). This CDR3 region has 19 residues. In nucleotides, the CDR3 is TGTGCCAGCAGTCTTCTCCAGACTAGCGGGAGGGCGAACACCGGGGAGCTGTTTTTT. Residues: CASSLLQTSGRANTGELFF.

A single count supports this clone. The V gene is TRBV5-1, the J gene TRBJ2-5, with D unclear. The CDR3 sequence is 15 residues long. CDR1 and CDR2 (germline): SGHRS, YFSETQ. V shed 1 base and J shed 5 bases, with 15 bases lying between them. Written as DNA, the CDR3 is TGCGCCAGCAGCTTGCGGCTAGACGTCGGGGAGACCCAGTACTTC. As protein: CASSLRLDVGETQYF.

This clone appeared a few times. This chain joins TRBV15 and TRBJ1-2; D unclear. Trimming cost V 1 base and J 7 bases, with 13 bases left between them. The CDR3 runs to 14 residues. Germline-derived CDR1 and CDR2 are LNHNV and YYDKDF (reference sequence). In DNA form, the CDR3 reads TGTGCCACCAGCAGAGGGCCGCGGGATCGTGGCTACACCTTC. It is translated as CATSRGPRDRGYTF.

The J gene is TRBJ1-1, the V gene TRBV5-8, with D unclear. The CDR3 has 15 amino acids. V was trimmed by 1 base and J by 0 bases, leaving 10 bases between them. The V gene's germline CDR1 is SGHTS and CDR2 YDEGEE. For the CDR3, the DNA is TGTGCCAGCAGCTTGTGGCAGTTTCTGAACACTGAAGCTTTCTTT. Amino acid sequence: CASSLWQFLNTEAFF.

CDR3 in DNA: TGTGCCAGCAGCCTATTCATGGGGAACACTGAAGCTTTCTTT. This encodes CASSLFMGNTEAFF. V is TRBV11-3 and J is TRBJ1-1, with D hard to call. The CDR3 extends over 14 amino acids. V was pared by 5 bases and J by 1 base, with 11 bases between. In germline, CDR1 is SGHNT, CDR2 YENEEA.

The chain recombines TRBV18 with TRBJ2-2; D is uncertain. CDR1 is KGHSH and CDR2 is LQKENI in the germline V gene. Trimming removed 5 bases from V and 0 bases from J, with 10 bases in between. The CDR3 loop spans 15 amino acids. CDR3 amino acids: CASSVRLSNTGELFF. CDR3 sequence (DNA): TGTGCCAGCTCAGTTAGGTTGTCGAACACCGGGGAGCTGTTTTTT.

The CDR3: CASSSSPGLAGYEQYF. The CDR3 DNA reads TGTGCCAGCAGTTCCTCACCGGGACTAGCGGGATACGAGCAGTACTTC. This chain links TRBV27 with TRBJ2-7, with 13 bases that match TRBD2. Germline V CDR1 and CDR2: MNHEY, SMNVEV (reference sequence). This CDR3 has 16 residues. Trimming took 4 bases from V and 4 from J; bases not matched to a gene: 7.

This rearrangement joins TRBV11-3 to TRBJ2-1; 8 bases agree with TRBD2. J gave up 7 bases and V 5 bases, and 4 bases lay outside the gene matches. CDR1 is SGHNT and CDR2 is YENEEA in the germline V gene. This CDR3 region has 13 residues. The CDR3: CASSSRGGNEQFF. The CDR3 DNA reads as TGTGCCAGCAGCAGCCGGGGGGGGAATGAGCAGTTCTTC.

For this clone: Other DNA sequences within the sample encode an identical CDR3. The CDR3 reads CASSQGYSNQPQHF. CDR3 coding DNA: TGTGCCAGCAGCCAGGGGTATAGCAATCAGCCCCAGCATTTT. The rearrangement links TRBV6-1 to TRBJ1-5, with a possible D match to TRBD1 (6 bases). From germline, CDR1 is MNHNS and CDR2 SASEGT. The V end lost 6 bases, the J end lost 0 bases, and 9 bases lay between the germline ends. The CDR3 runs 14 residues.

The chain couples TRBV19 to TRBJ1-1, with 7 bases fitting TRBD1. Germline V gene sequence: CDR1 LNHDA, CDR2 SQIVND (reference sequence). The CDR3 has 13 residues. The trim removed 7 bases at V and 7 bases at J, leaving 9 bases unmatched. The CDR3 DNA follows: TGTGCCAGTAAATTGACAGGGTTTGGTGAAGCTTTCTTT. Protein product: CASKLTGFGEAFF.

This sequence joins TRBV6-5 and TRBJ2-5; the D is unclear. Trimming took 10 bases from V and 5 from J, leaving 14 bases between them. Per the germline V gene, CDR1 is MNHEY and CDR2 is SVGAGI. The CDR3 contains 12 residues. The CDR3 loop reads CATMNPRETQYF. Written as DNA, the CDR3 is TGTGCCACAATGAACCCCAGGGAGACCCAGTACTTC.